Listed below are T cell receptor beta chains from one sample, sequenced in a study of T cell repertoires in cytomegalovirus infection. MiXCR, applied by TCRdb to the reads, yields one record per CDR3 protein. This table has around 200,000 distinct CDR3 sequences, around 40% appearing once. Their target antigens are unknown. Specimen: CD8+ T cells from cultured PBMCs, collected from culture after CMV antigen stimulation. The receptors come from a human donor in good health (CMV status not recorded). Some clones in this sample may be carry-over from other donors' samples. CDR3s include the opening cysteine and the closing phenylalanine or tryptophan. Fields, in order: V gene, D gene, clone size, J gene, CDR3 DNA, CDR3 protein. The D gene is left open where the match is weak. Size values are once, few and many counts, or a class for expanded clones, and some rows have none.

v_call: TRBV11-2; d_call: -; clone_size: -; j_call: TRBJ2-7; cdr3_nt: TGTGCCAGCAGCTCGGGAGAAATGGAGCAGTACTTC; cdr3_aa: CASSSGEMEQYF
v_call: TRBV7-3; d_call: -; clone_size: once; j_call: TRBJ2-1; cdr3_nt: TGTGCCAGCAGCAACCGGGACACCGACATCAATGAGCAGTTCTTC; cdr3_aa: CASSNRDTDINEQFF
v_call: TRBV11-2; d_call: TRBD1; clone_size: many; j_call: TRBJ1-1; cdr3_nt: TGTGCCAGCAGCTTAAGGGGCAGGGGGCTTAACACTGAAGCTTTCTTT; cdr3_aa: CASSLRGRGLNTEAFF
v_call: TRBV5-6; d_call: -; clone_size: -; j_call: TRBJ2-3; cdr3_nt: TGTGCCAGCAGCCACAGGCGCTTCCACTTTTGGGGCACAGATACGCAGTATTTT; cdr3_aa: CASSHRRFHFWGTDTQYF
v_call: TRBV12-5; d_call: -; clone_size: -; j_call: TRBJ2-1; cdr3_nt: TGTGCTAGTGTCGAGGGCCACAATGAGCAGTTCTTC; cdr3_aa: CASVEGHNEQFF
v_call: TRBV7-4; d_call: TRBD1; clone_size: few; j_call: TRBJ2-5; cdr3_nt: TGTGCCAGCAGCATTACAGGGGGCCTGGGGAAGACCCAGTACTTC; cdr3_aa: CASSITGGLGKTQYF
v_call: TRBV3-1; d_call: TRBD1; clone_size: -; j_call: TRBJ2-6; cdr3_nt: TGTGCCAGCAGCCAAGATTTAGGGTGGACAGGGCCTACCGGGGCCAACGTCCTGACTTTC; cdr3_aa: CASSQDLGWTGPTGANVLTF
v_call: TRBV7-2; d_call: TRBD2; clone_size: many; j_call: TRBJ2-3; cdr3_nt: TGTGCCAGCAGCTCCCCCTTAGCGGGGGGTTACACAGATACGCAGTATTTT; cdr3_aa: CASSSPLAGGYTDTQYF
v_call: TRBV7-6; d_call: TRBD1; clone_size: few; j_call: TRBJ1-6; cdr3_nt: TGTGCCAGCAGCTTAGGGCGACAGGGGGCTTTGTCACCCCTCCACTTT; cdr3_aa: CASSLGRQGALSPLHF
v_call: TRBV29-1; d_call: -; clone_size: -; j_call: TRBJ2-7; cdr3_nt: TGCAGCGCCTTAGGACCGGAACTAGTGCAGTACTTC; cdr3_aa: CSALGPELVQYF
v_call: TRBV28; d_call: -; clone_size: few; j_call: TRBJ2-5; cdr3_nt: TGTGCCAGCAGTTTAACAGGGAATGGTGGAGAGACCCAGTACTTC; cdr3_aa: CASSLTGNGGETQYF
v_call: TRBV5-4; d_call: -; clone_size: few; j_call: TRBJ1-3; cdr3_nt: TGTGCCAGCAGCTTGGGGACAGCAAGCTCTGGAAACACCATATATTTT; cdr3_aa: CASSLGTASSGNTIYF
v_call: TRBV27; d_call: -; clone_size: few; j_call: TRBJ1-1; cdr3_nt: TGTGCCAGCAGTGTCGGACAGATGAACACTGAAGCTTTCTTT; cdr3_aa: CASSVGQMNTEAFF
v_call: TRBV12-3/TRBV12-4; d_call: -; clone_size: -; j_call: TRBJ2-5; cdr3_nt: TGTGCCAGCAGCAAGGTTAGGGCTTTTGAGGAGACCCAGTACTTC; cdr3_aa: CASSKVRAFEETQYF
v_call: TRBV7-8; d_call: TRBD2; clone_size: few; j_call: TRBJ2-5; cdr3_nt: TGTGCCAGCAGCTTAGGGCGGGAGCTTTTTTGGGAGACCCAGTACTTC; cdr3_aa: CASSLGRELFWETQYF
v_call: TRBV11-2; d_call: TRBD1; clone_size: -; j_call: TRBJ2-5; cdr3_nt: TGTGCCAGCAGACCTACAGGGGAAGAGACCCAGTACTTC; cdr3_aa: CASRPTGEETQYF
v_call: TRBV7-6; d_call: TRBD1; clone_size: -; j_call: TRBJ1-1; cdr3_nt: TGTGCCAGCAGCTCTCGACAGGGGAGCACTGAAGCTTTCTTT; cdr3_aa: CASSSRQGSTEAFF
v_call: TRBV6-1; d_call: -; clone_size: -; j_call: TRBJ1-5; cdr3_nt: TGTGCCAGTTCCAGGGCAGCCCAGCCCCAGCATTTT; cdr3_aa: CASSRAAQPQHF
v_call: TRBV7-2; d_call: -; clone_size: few; j_call: TRBJ2-7; cdr3_nt: TGTGCCAGCAGCTTTTTTAGAACCTACGAGCAGTACTTC; cdr3_aa: CASSFFRTYEQYF
v_call: TRBV27; d_call: -; clone_size: few; j_call: TRBJ2-2; cdr3_nt: TGTGCCAGCGCCTCTGGCGCCACCGGGGAGCTGTTTTTT; cdr3_aa: CASASGATGELFF
v_call: TRBV19; d_call: -; clone_size: many; j_call: TRBJ2-6; cdr3_nt: TGTGCCAGAGAGTCGACTGGCAAAGTAACCGGTTCTGGGGCCAACGTCCTGACTTTC; cdr3_aa: CARESTGKVTGSGANVLTF
v_call: TRBV12-3/TRBV12-4; d_call: -; clone_size: few; j_call: TRBJ1-2; cdr3_nt: TGTGCCAGCACCCAGACAAGGACGGACTACACCTTC; cdr3_aa: CASTQTRTDYTF
v_call: TRBV27; d_call: TRBD2; clone_size: -; j_call: TRBJ2-1; cdr3_nt: TGTGCCAGCAGTTTGACTAGCGGGTTCATCTACAATGAGCAGTTCTTC; cdr3_aa: CASSLTSGFIYNEQFF
v_call: TRBV15; d_call: -; clone_size: -; j_call: TRBJ2-7; cdr3_nt: TGTGCCACCAGCAGCTGGGAATCCTACGAGCAGTACTTC; cdr3_aa: CATSSWESYEQYF
v_call: TRBV6-5; d_call: -; clone_size: -; j_call: TRBJ1-3; cdr3_nt: TGTGCCAGCAGTTACTCAGATCCCAGTGCCTCAGGAAACACCATATATTTT; cdr3_aa: CASSYSDPSASGNTIYF
v_call: TRBV28; d_call: -; clone_size: few; j_call: TRBJ2-1; cdr3_nt: TGTGCCAGCATGGACAGCCTCTACAATGAGCAGTTCTTC; cdr3_aa: CASMDSLYNEQFF